This T cell receptor (beta chain) emerged from a study of shared clonotypes between healthy human individuals. Overall study findings and caveats: Memory subsets generally showed smaller estimated richness than naive subsets did.

In the case of this clone: The target antigen is unknown.

The germline V gene encodes CDR1 SQVTM and CDR2 ANQGSEA. V dropped 4 bases and J dropped 3 bases, with 9 bases sitting between them. This CDR3 contains 12 residues. This table comes from immunoSEQ multiplex PCR, and its TCRdb copy is limited to in-frame clones, with some not included. The repertoire holds roughly 700,000 clones, with about 74% as singletons. Sequenced sample: memory CD4+ T cells sorted from blood. Subset meaning: CD45RA-negative fraction. This receptor was taken from a woman in her twenties or thirties in good health. The chain links TRBV29-1 to TRBJ1-2; D not certain. This CDR3 reads CSVVPQDYGYTF. The CDR3 bases are TGCAGCGTTGTACCCCAAGACTATGGCTACACCTTC.